Listed here are 26 T cell receptor beta chains from one sample, sequenced in a study of post-analysis software for immune sequencing data. General study results and limits: Patients used about 5 TRBV segments, including TRBV5-6, TRBV5-1 and TRBV20-1, more often than controls.

Unique molecular identifiers featured in each of the TCR beta cDNA libraries. TCRdb recomputed calls from the PCR reads with MiXCR, one row per CDR3 protein. In the table there are fewer than 600,000 distinct CDR3 sequences, 40% to 55% of which are singletons. These TCRs are of unknown antigen specificity. Specimen: blood. The receptors shown here come from a girl aged 10-17 years with multiple sclerosis.

V usage is TRBV6-2 or TRBV6-3 and J usage is TRBJ1-5, with 7 nucleotides matching TRBD1. Germline V gene lookup returns CDR1 MNHEY and CDR2 SVGEGT. CDR3 size: 18 residues. The V gene end was trimmed by 5 bases and the J gene end by 0 bases; junction bases not matched to a gene: 13. The CDR3 DNA reads TGTGCCAGCAGTCCCCAGGGACAGATACTTTATAGCAATCAGCCCCAGCATTTT. The encoded protein is CASSPQGQILYSNQPQHF.

The chain employs TRBV5-1 and TRBJ2-1, with D possibly matching TRBD1 (7 bases). Trimming took 4 bases from V and 6 from J, leaving 17 bases between them. Germline V gene lookup returns CDR1 SGHRS and CDR2 YFSETQ. The CDR3 runs to 15 residues. The chain's CDR3 is CASSPRAQGGNEQFF. CDR3 coding DNA: TGCGCCAGCAGCCCCAGGGCTCAGGGGGGCAATGAGCAGTTCTTC.

The chain uses TRBV20-1 and TRBJ2-1; 7 bases match TRBD1. Germline loops: CDR1 DFQATT, CDR2 SNEGSKA (reference sequence). After removal of 5 bases from V and 0 bases from J, the junction contained 10 bases not matched to a gene. The CDR3 is 16 residues long. CDR3 residues: CSALDRDRGSYNEQFF. The CDR3 bases are TGCAGTGCTCTCGACAGGGACCGGGGCTCCTACAATGAGCAGTTCTTC.

The table lists this clonotype with a few counts. This chain links TRBV28 with TRBJ2-1; D uncertain. Germline lookup yields CDR1 MDHEN and CDR2 SYDVKM. Between the trimmed V and J ends, which lost 10 bases and 0 bases, there was a span of 13 bases. There are 14 residues in the CDR3. CDR3: CAIDVGSSYNEQFF. DNA of the CDR3: TGTGCCATCGACGTTGGCAGCTCCTACAATGAGCAGTTCTTC.

The chain links TRBV18 to TRBJ2-1; TRBD2 aligns across 14 bases. The CDR3 consists of 18 residues. With V trimmed by 3 bases and J by 9 bases, 13 bases remained unmatched. Germline V gene data show CDR1 as KGHSH and CDR2 as LQKENI. This CDR3 reads CASSPETSGLAGGGEQFF. The DNA for the CDR3 is TGTGCCAGCTCACCCGAAACCTCAGGACTAGCGGGAGGTGGTGAGCAGTTCTTC.

This clonotype has a handful of counts. V usage is TRBV28 and J usage is TRBJ1-2, with 8 bases matching TRBD1. V shed 6 bases and J 2 bases; nucleotides not matched to a gene: 8. The germline V gene encodes CDR1 MDHEN and CDR2 SYDVKM. The CDR3 runs 15 residues. CDR3 DNA: TGTGCCAGCAGCGGACAGGGAGGGGAGAACTATGGCTACACCTTC. This codes for CASSGQGGENYGYTF.

A note on this clonotype: Germline and junction disagree at one end, which may indicate a read error. This chain joins TRBV25-1 and TRBJ2-5; 9 nucleotides line up with TRBD2. This CDR3 comprises 20 residues. The germline CDR1 and CDR2 sequences are MGHDK and SYGVNS. The CDR3 is CASSEFAWGDSGRSQETRYF. In DNA, the CDR3 is TGTGCCAGCAGTGAATTTGCGTGGGGTGATAGCGGGAGATCCCAAGAGACCCGGTACTTC.

This clonotype was picked up a small number of times. The gene calls are TRBV29-1 and TRBJ2-5; 7 bases fit TRBD2. CDR1 SQVTM and CDR2 ANQGSEA come from the germline V gene. The ends lost 6 bases at V and 11 bases at J; junction bases unmatched: 12. The CDR3 loop spans 12 amino acids. DNA for the CDR3: TGCAGCGTGTCGGTCGCAGGGAGGGAGCAGTACTTC. Translated: CSVSVAGREQYF.

This clonotype was found once. V gene TRBV4-1 combines with J gene TRBJ2-4; perhaps D is TRBD1 or TRBD2 (5 bases each). The CDR3 consists of 16 residues. Germline CDR1 reads MGHRA; CDR2 reads YSYEKL. V was shortened by 2 bases and J by 1 base, with 12 bases between the two germline ends. The CDR3 DNA follows: TGCGCCAGCAGCCAACCCCGGTGGGGGGCCAAAAACATTCAGTACTTC. Translating it yields CASSQPRWGAKNIQYF.

The chain is built from TRBV20-1 and TRBJ2-1, with D hard to call. This CDR3 spans 15 amino acids. The V gene's germline CDR1 is DFQATT and CDR2 SNEGSKA (reference sequence). V gave up 3 bases and J gave up 0 bases, with 12 bases separating them. The CDR3 region has the DNA TGCAGTGCTAGTCGAGCCCGGAGCTCCTACAATGAGCAGTTCTTC. It specifies CSASRARSSYNEQFF.

V usage is TRBV7-8 and J usage is TRBJ2-5, with a tentative D call TRBD2 (5 bases). The V gene lost 5 bases and the J gene lost 5 bases, with 18 bases spanning the gap. This CDR3 has 15 residues. CDR1 and CDR2 (germline): SGHVS, FQNEAQ. The CDR3 DNA follows: TGTGCCAGCAGCGCCTATTGGGGAGTGGGGGAGACCCAGTACTTC. Its translation: CASSAYWGVGETQYF.

This clonotype was detected a few times. The chain couples TRBV7-2 to TRBJ2-4; TRBD2 is a possible D gene (7 bases). The CDR3 covers 17 residues. With 1 base removed from V and 4 bases from J, the gap between germline ends came to 17 bases. The V gene's germline CDR1 is SGHTA and CDR2 FQGNSA. The CDR3 sequence is CASSLGGARETKNIQYF. In DNA form, the CDR3 reads TGTGCCAGCAGCTTAGGGGGGGCGCGGGAGACAAAAAACATTCAGTACTTC.

J is TRBJ2-1 and V is TRBV6-2 or TRBV6-3; 7 nucleotides line up with TRBD1. Germline CDR1 MNHEY, CDR2 SVGEGT. Trimming took 5 bases from V and 6 from J; bases not matched to a gene: 4. The CDR3 sequence is 13 residues long. The CDR3 loop reads CASSRQGVNEQFF. In nucleotides, the CDR3 is TGTGCCAGCAGTAGACAGGGCGTCAATGAGCAGTTCTTC.

This clonotype turned up a few times. This chain links TRBV19 with TRBJ2-1; TRBD2 aligns across 10 bases. There are 14 residues in the CDR3. Germline CDR1 is LNHDA and CDR2 is SQIVND (reference sequence). The junction had 6 bases not matched to a gene; V was cut back by 8 bases and J by 5 bases. Here the CDR3 DNA reads TGTGCCAGTGCTAGCGGGAGAGCCGACAATGAGCAGTTCTTC. Amino acids: CASASGRADNEQFF.

The chain couples TRBV6-5 to TRBJ2-7; D perhaps matches TRBD2 (5 bases). Germline CDR1 is MNHEY and CDR2 is SVGAGI. V lost 5 bases and J 5 bases, leaving 16 bases between the germline ends. This CDR3 is 14 amino acids long. The CDR3 sequence is CASSTPTGSHEQYF. CDR3 DNA sequence: TGTGCCAGCAGTACCCCTACGGGGAGCCACGAGCAGTACTTC.

V is TRBV28 and J is TRBJ2-1, with 9 bases matching TRBD2. Germline CDR1 reads MDHEN; CDR2 reads SYDVKM. The CDR3 sequence is 16 residues long. The J segment lost 8 bases and the V segment lost 3 bases, leaving 11 bases of the junction unmatched. DNA for the CDR3: TGTGCCAGCAGTTTCGGCGGGAGGGATTGGGGGGATGAGCAGTTCTTC. Its protein is CASSFGGRDWGDEQFF.

This clonotype came up many times. V is TRBV29-1 and J is TRBJ2-5; D unresolved. The germline V and J ends were trimmed by 0 bases and 7 bases, with 18 bases remaining between them. Germline CDR1 reads SQVTM; CDR2 reads ANQGSEA. The CDR3 has 15 amino acids. The CDR3 coding sequence is TGCAGCGTTGAAGATCCTCAGAAGTCCGGCGGGACCCAGTACTTC. This gives the protein CSVEDPQKSGGTQYF.

A few counts support this clonotype. This sequence joins TRBV7-2 and TRBJ2-4, with TRBD2 identical over 9 bases. The J call may be incorrect, as the DNA end agrees better with TRBJ2-5. Germline V CDR1 and CDR2: SGHTA, FQGNSA. CDR3 length: 16 residues. CDR3 nucleotide sequence: TGTGCCAGCAGCTTAGGTCTGAGTAGCGGGAGAGAGACCCAGTACTTC. It yields the protein CASSLGLSSGRETQYF.

This chain connects TRBV20-1 to TRBJ1-2; a weak D match, TRBD1 (5 bases). Between the trimmed V and J ends, which lost 6 bases and 3 bases, there was a span of 20 bases. The CDR3 spans 15 residues. Per the germline V gene, CDR1 is DFQATT and CDR2 is SNEGSKA (reference sequence). CDR3 sequence reads: CSATRGTDPDYGYTF. The CDR3 DNA reads as TGCAGTGCCACCCGGGGGACGGACCCGGACTATGGCTACACCTTC.

This clonotype turned up a few times. The chain is built from TRBV7-9 and TRBJ2-1; D is uncertain. V shed 2 bases and J shed 6 bases, with 11 bases lying between them. Germline V CDR1 and CDR2: SEHNR, FQNEAQ (reference sequence). CDR3 size: 14 residues. The CDR3 spells CASSLTIGANEQFF. For the CDR3, the DNA is TGTGCCAGCAGCTTAACGATAGGAGCCAATGAGCAGTTCTTC.

The genes are TRBV6-6 and TRBJ2-5; weak D call: TRBD1 (5 bases). The CDR3 consists of 14 residues. Per the germline V gene, CDR1 is MNHNY and CDR2 is SVGAGI (reference sequence). The V and J ends lost 7 bases and 0 bases respectively, with 12 bases between them. Here the CDR3 reads CASTKDSYQETQYF. CDR3 coding DNA: TGTGCCAGCACCAAAGACAGCTACCAAGAGACCCAGTACTTC.

The CDR3 nucleotides read TGCAGCGTTCCCCCCTCAGCTAGCGGGAGACACAATGAGCAGTTCTTC. Protein product: CSVPPSASGRHNEQFF. V is TRBV29-1 and J is TRBJ2-1; 10 bases agree with TRBD2. Unmatched junction bases numbered 12, after V lost 5 bases and J lost 5 bases. This CDR3 comprises 16 residues. Germline V gene lookup returns CDR1 SQVTM and CDR2 ANQGSEA.

Concerning this clonotype: One junction end does not reproduce the germline sequence, and a read error may be involved. This chain links TRBV4-3 with TRBJ1-6; a possible D gene is TRBD1 (5 bases). The CDR3 has 14 residues. The V gene's germline CDR1 is LGHNA and CDR2 YSLEER. CDR3 loop: CTSSQDGADSPLHF. As DNA, the CDR3 is TGCACCAGCAGCCAAGATGGGGCGGATTCACCCCTCCACTTT.

This clonotype was detected only a few times. This chain connects TRBV30 to TRBJ2-3; D gene ambiguous. This CDR3 is built from 14 residues. Germline loops: CDR1 GTSNPN, CDR2 SVGIG (reference sequence). Trimming cost V 2 bases and J 3 bases, with 12 bases left between them. CDR3 sequence (DNA): TGTGCCTGGAGTTTTTCGATCCAAACAGATACGCAGTATTTT. This encodes CAWSFSIQTDTQYF.

The V and J genes are TRBV25-1 and TRBJ1-2; D ambiguous. CDR3 size: 16 residues. V lost 2 bases and J 1 base, leaving 14 bases between the germline ends. CDR1 MGHDK and CDR2 SYGVNS come from the germline V gene. DNA for the CDR3: TGTGCCAGCAGTGAACGGGATGCCACCCTTAACTATGGCTACACCTTC. Translated, it gives CASSERDATLNYGYTF.

The rearrangement links TRBV7-6 to TRBJ2-7; 9 bases fit TRBD2. The CDR3 spans 15 residues. V was pared by 4 bases and J by 6 bases, with 10 bases of the junction left unmatched. Germline V gene sequence: CDR1 SGHVS, CDR2 FNYEAQ. CDR3 loop: CASSWASGAGGEQYF. The CDR3 DNA is TGTGCCAGCAGCTGGGCCTCGGGAGCGGGAGGCGAGCAGTACTTC.